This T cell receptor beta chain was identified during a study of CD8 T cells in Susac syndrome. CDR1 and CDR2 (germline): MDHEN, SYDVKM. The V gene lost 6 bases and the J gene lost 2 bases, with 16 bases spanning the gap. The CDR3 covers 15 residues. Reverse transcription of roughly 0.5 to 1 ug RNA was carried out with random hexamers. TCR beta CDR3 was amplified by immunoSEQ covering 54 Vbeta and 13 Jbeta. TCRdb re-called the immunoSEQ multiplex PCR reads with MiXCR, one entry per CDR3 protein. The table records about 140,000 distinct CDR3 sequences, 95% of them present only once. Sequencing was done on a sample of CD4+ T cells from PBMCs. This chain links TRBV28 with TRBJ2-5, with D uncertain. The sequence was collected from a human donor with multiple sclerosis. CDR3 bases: TGTGCCAGCAGCTTCATTCTGAGGCGGCAAGAGACCCAGTACTTC. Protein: CASSFILRRQETQYF.